The rows below give T cell receptor beta chains drawn from one sample of a study of identical twins. TCRdb called the 5' RACE reads again in MiXCR, with one record for every CDR3 protein. The sample has more than 250,000 distinct CDR3 sequences; approximately 8% are singletons. This same sample was also taken into another study, of yellow fever vaccine responses in identical twins.

Sequenced material: memory (CD45RO+) T cells sorted from blood. These TCRs come from a woman under 30 in good health. CDR3s include the opening cysteine and the closing phenylalanine or tryptophan. The D gene is left open where the match is weak. A clone size is listed for some rows: how often the clone was seen (once, few, many), or a class if it is expanded.

d_call j_call v_call clone_size cdr3_nt cdr3_aa
TRBD1 TRBJ1-6 TRBV6-1 . TGTGCCAGCAGTGGATGGGACAGGGGGCCGACCTATAATTCACCCCTCCACTTT CASSGWDRGPTYNSPLHF
. TRBJ2-2 TRBV5-5 . TGTGCCAGCAGCTCGGGCGGGGTTTCGACCGGGGAGCTGTTTTTT CASSSGGVSTGELFF
. TRBJ1-2 TRBV10-3 few TGTGCCATCAGTGGGGCCCAAAGAGGGGGTAACTATGGCTACACCTTC CAISGAQRGGNYGYTF
. TRBJ2-3 TRBV5-1 . TGCGCCAGCAAGTCCGCGACCACAGATACGCAGTATTTT CASKSATTDTQYF
. TRBJ2-1 TRBV6-1 . TGTGCCAGCAGTGAAAAAGGGAATGAGCAGTTCTTC CASSEKGNEQFF
. TRBJ2-1 TRBV27 . TGTGCCAGCAGTTTATCTGGGACATATTACAATGAGCAGTTCTTC CASSLSGTYYNEQFF
TRBD1 TRBJ1-1 TRBV6-1 many TGTGCCAGCACTCCACAGGGGTATGTCGCCACTGAAGCTTTCTTT CASTPQGYVATEAFF
. TRBJ2-3 TRBV25-1 . TGTGCCAGCAGTTCCCAAGGTCGGGGACTCCTTCTGGATACGCAGTATTTT CASSSQGRGLLLDTQYF
. TRBJ1-1 TRBV20-1 . TGCAGTGCTAGAGATAGGTTTGCAGGGAACACTGAAGCTTTCTTT CSARDRFAGNTEAFF
. TRBJ2-6 TRBV5-1 few TGCGCCAGCGGACAGTTTGAGGGGGCCAACGTCCTGACTTTC CASGQFEGANVLTF
TRBD2 TRBJ2-5 TRBV7-9 . TGTGCCAGCAGCTTAGTCGGGCTAGCGGTCATGGCGGAGACCCAGTACTTC CASSLVGLAVMAETQYF
. TRBJ1-4 TRBV18 few TGTGCCAGCTCACCGAACGGACAAGACATTAATGAAAAACTGTTTTTT CASSPNGQDINEKLFF
. TRBJ2-5 TRBV13 few TGTGCCTTCTGCGCCGCGGGGTGGAATAACGGTTTGAATGGGGCCCAGTACTTC CAFCAAGWNNGLNGAQYF
. TRBJ2-1 TRBV28 . TGTGCCAGCACCTCGGACCCGCCGGGATGGCAGTTCTTC CASTSDPPGWQFF
. TRBJ1-1 TRBV24-1 many TGTGCCACCAGTGATGACCGTAGGGGGGACTCGGAAGCTTTCTTT CATSDDRRGDSEAFF
. TRBJ1-3 TRBV11-2 few TGTGCCAGCAGCTTAGAAAGGAGATCTGGAAACACCATATATTTT CASSLERRSGNTIYF
TRBD1 TRBJ2-6 TRBV29-1 many TGCAGCGTTGAAGAAGATTGGGGGACAGCCTCTGGGGCCAACGTCCTGACTTTC CSVEEDWGTASGANVLTF
TRBD2 TRBJ2-2 TRBV12-3/TRBV12-4 many TGTGCCAGCAGTTTATATCTAGCGGGGGGGGTCGGCGGGGAGCTGTTTTTT CASSLYLAGGVGGELFF
TRBD2 TRBJ2-3 TRBV28 . TGTGCCAGCAGTTTGCGGACTAGCGGAACGCAGTATTTT CASSLRTSGTQYF
TRBD2 TRBJ2-5 TRBV5-1 many TGCGCCAGCAGCCCCTCTAGCGGGGGGGCTTGGGAGACCCAGTACTTC CASSPSSGGAWETQYF
. TRBJ2-3 TRBV3-1 few TGTGCCAGCAGCCCTAACTGGTTAAGCCCCACAGATACGCAGTATTTT CASSPNWLSPTDTQYF
TRBD2 TRBJ2-7 TRBV28 . TGTGCCAGCAGTCCAAATAGCGGGAGGGGGTACGAGCAGTACTTC CASSPNSGRGYEQYF